Following are 30 T cell receptor beta chains from one sample sequenced in a study of memory CD8 T cells in hepatitis C reinfection. Time point here: peak reinfection, 3 to 8 weeks after reinfection detection. Sorted cells were sequenced directly ex vivo without any in vitro expansion. The table came from immunoSEQ multiplex PCR; TCRdb's copy has only in-frame clones and leaves some out. Of some 40,000 clones in the sample, approximately 90% were seen once. Specimen: naive CD8+ T cells sorted from blood. The receptors stem from a young man with hepatitis C virus infection.

The chain joins TRBV9 to TRBJ2-2; D is undetermined. This CDR3 region has 14 residues. Germline values: CDR1 SGDLS, CDR2 YYNGEE. The ends were cut back, 0 bases at V and 1 base at J, with 4 bases in the middle. CDR3 residues: CASSVGGNTGELFF. CDR3 in DNA: TGTGCCAGCAGCGTAGGAGGGAACACCGGGGAGCTGTTTTTT.

This clone has only a few counts. The rearrangement joins TRBV7-9 to TRBJ1-1; D not certain. V lost 5 bases and J lost 1, with 8 bases in between. Germline CDR1 SEHNR, CDR2 FQNEAQ (reference sequence). The CDR3 has 13 residues. Written as DNA, the CDR3 is TGTGCCAGCAGCCCCGCAGGGAACACTGAAGCTTTCTTT. Translated, it gives CASSPAGNTEAFF.

This clone was detected once. Compared with germline, one end of the junction differs, possibly owing to a read error. The V call is TRBV5-4, the J call TRBJ1-2; TRBD1 matches at 7 bases. CDR3 length equals 16 residues. CDR1 SGHNT and CDR2 YYREEE come from the germline V gene (reference sequence). This CDR3 reads CASSPLPRDSSPGHPF. The CDR3 coding sequence is TGTGCCAGCAGCCCGCTTCCCCGGGACAGTTCTCCGGGTCACCCCTTC.

The chain couples TRBV6-4 to TRBJ2-1; maybe TRBD2 (5 bases). In germline, CDR1 is MRHNA, CDR2 SNTAGT. Trimming shortened V by 3 bases and J by 9 bases, and 18 bases separated the two germline ends. The CDR3 runs 15 residues. For the CDR3, the DNA is TGTGCCAGCAGTGAATGGGTGGGGAGCGGAGGTGAGCAGTTCTTC. Protein sequence: CASSEWVGSGGEQFF.

The chain uses TRBV9 and TRBJ1-3; D is unresolved. The CDR3 is 13 residues long. CDR1 is SGDLS and CDR2 is YYNGEE in the germline V gene. V was shortened by 2 bases and J by 0 bases, with 3 bases between the two germline ends. DNA of the CDR3: TGTGCCAGCAGCGTTAACTCTGGAAACACCATATATTTT. Its translation is CASSVNSGNTIYF.

The chain employs TRBV7-8 and TRBJ2-3; TRBD2 is a possible D gene (6 bases). The CDR3 length is 17 residues. V lost 2 bases, J lost 4 bases, and 19 bases lay in between. The germline V gene has CDR1 SGHVS and CDR2 FQNEAQ. CDR3 loop: CASSLRPSGEIPDTQYF. CDR3 sequence (DNA): TGTGCCAGCAGCTTAAGGCCCTCGGGAGAGATCCCAGATACGCAGTATTTT.

This sequence joins TRBV4-1 and TRBJ1-6; D is undetermined. Trimming took 0 bases from V and 9 from J, leaving 9 bases between them. CDR3 length: 14 amino acids. Per the germline V gene, CDR1 is MGHRA and CDR2 is YSYEKL. The CDR3 protein is CASSQDATGSPLHF. The DNA for the CDR3 is TGCGCCAGCAGCCAAGATGCCACGGGTTCACCCCTCCACTTT.

The V call is TRBV7-6, the J call TRBJ2-2, with TRBD1 identical over 9 bases. In germline, CDR1 is SGHVS, CDR2 FNYEAQ. This CDR3 has 17 residues. V was pared by 6 bases and J by 7 bases, with 15 bases of the junction left unmatched. CDR3 sequence (DNA): TGTGCCAGCAGTTTATTCCCACAGGGGGCGCAATACGGGGAGCTGTTTTTT. It is translated as CASSLFPQGAQYGELFF.

The chain joins TRBV9 to TRBJ2-1, with D hard to call. With 0 bases removed from V and 0 bases from J, the gap between germline ends came to 10 bases. This CDR3 has 16 residues. Germline V gene sequence: CDR1 SGDLS, CDR2 YYNGEE. This chain's CDR3 is CASSVGGADSYNEQFF. CDR3 bases: TGTGCCAGCAGCGTAGGTGGCGCGGACTCCTACAATGAGCAGTTCTTC.

The gene calls are TRBV7-9 and TRBJ2-5; 9 bases agree with TRBD2. Germline-derived CDR1 and CDR2 are SEHNR and FQNEAQ (reference sequence). The V and J ends lost 5 bases and 4 bases, in that order; junction bases with no gene match: 5. The CDR3 contains 14 residues. The CDR3 bases are TGTGCCAGCAGCATTCAGGGACTAGCAGAGACCCAGTACTTC. Its protein product is CASSIQGLAETQYF.

The rearrangement links TRBV27 to TRBJ2-3; 14 bases agree with TRBD2. CDR3 size: 17 residues. The V segment lost 3 bases and the J segment 5 bases; nucleotides outside the gene matches: 7. CDR1 is MNHEY, CDR2 SMNVEV, per germline (reference sequence). In nucleotides, the CDR3 is TGTGCCAGCAGTTTGACTAGCGGGAGGGCAATTGAAGATACGCAGTATTTT. It is translated as CASSLTSGRAIEDTQYF.

The chain recombines TRBV4-1 with TRBJ2-3, with TRBD2 identical over 11 bases. Unmatched junction bases numbered 5, after V lost 1 base and J lost 2 bases. The CDR3 is 17 amino acids. Looked up from germline, CDR1 is MGHRA and CDR2 is YSYEKL. The CDR3: CASSQGTSGPFTDTQYF. The CDR3, as DNA: TGCGCCAGCAGCCAAGGGACTAGCGGGCCGTTCACAGATACGCAGTATTTT.

The rearrangement joins TRBV27 to TRBJ2-3; the match to TRBD2 covers 9 bases. Germline V gene lookup returns CDR1 MNHEY and CDR2 SMNVEV (reference sequence). The CDR3 totals 16 residues. With 8 bases clipped from V and 6 bases from J, the junction kept 15 bases outside the gene matches. Written as DNA, the CDR3 is TGTGCCAGCCAAGGCCAAGCGGGAGGATGGTCGGATACGCAGTATTTT. It specifies CASQGQAGGWSDTQYF.

The CDR3 spells CASSNASRARGKAGELFF. The CDR3, as DNA: TGTGCCAGCAGCAACGCCTCTCGGGCCAGGGGCAAGGCCGGGGAGCTGTTTTTT. V usage is TRBV21-1 and J usage is TRBJ2-2; whether TRBD1, the table's D call, matches the DNA was not checked. TRBV21-1 is described as a pseudogene. The CDR3 covers 18 residues.

The V gene is TRBV5-4, the J gene TRBJ2-7; D possibly corresponds to TRBD2 (6 bases). This CDR3 contains 12 residues. Germline lookup yields CDR1 SGHNT and CDR2 YYREEE (reference sequence). V was cut by 4 bases and J by 3 bases, with 8 bases left in between. CDR3 sequence: CASSDGGYEQYF. The CDR3 DNA is TGTGCCAGCAGCGACGGGGGCTACGAGCAGTACTTC.

A single count supports this clone. The chain carries TRBV15 and TRBJ1-1; 8 bases match TRBD1. This CDR3 has 14 residues. J lost 3 bases, V lost 8 bases, and 8 bases had no gene match. Germline loops: CDR1 LNHNV, CDR2 YYDKDF (reference sequence). CDR3 in amino acids: CATGKTGEYTEAFF. CDR3 nucleotides: TGTGCCACCGGGAAGACAGGGGAGTACACTGAAGCTTTCTTT.

The chain couples TRBV19 to TRBJ1-5; maybe TRBD1 (6 bases). Germline-derived CDR1 and CDR2 are LNHDA and SQIVND (reference sequence). The V gene lost 3 bases and the J gene lost 0 bases, with 12 bases spanning the gap. The CDR3 totals 16 residues. The CDR3 DNA is TGTGCCAGTAGTATTCCGACAGGTTTTAGCAATCAGCCCCAGCATTTT. The encoded protein is CASSIPTGFSNQPQHF.

This chain joins TRBV4-1 and TRBJ2-3; tentative D call: TRBD2 (6 bases). This CDR3 contains 14 residues. Per germline, CDR1 MGHRA and CDR2 YSYEKL. V dropped 3 bases and J dropped 6 bases, with 13 bases sitting between them. The CDR3 region has the DNA TGCGCCAGCAGCCAGGGGCCGGGGGATGATACGCAGTATTTT. This sequence encodes CASSQGPGDDTQYF.

V and J are TRBV10-3 and TRBJ1-5, with D perhaps matching TRBD1 (6 bases). Germline-derived CDR1 and CDR2 are ENHRY and SYGVKD. The ends were cut back, 0 bases at V and 4 bases at J, with 19 bases in the middle. This CDR3 contains 18 residues. Written as DNA, the CDR3 is TGTGCCATCAGTGAGTCAGAAGGGACACAGGCGGGTAATCAGCCCCAGCATTTT. This encodes CAISESEGTQAGNQPQHF.

The chain is built from TRBV15 and TRBJ2-5, with D possibly TRBD2 on 6 matching bases. The germline V and J ends were trimmed by 5 bases and 4 bases, with 26 bases remaining between them. Germline CDR1 LNHNV, CDR2 YYDKDF (reference sequence). The CDR3 extends over 18 amino acids. The CDR3 bases are TGTGCCACCAGCTTTCATTCCGGGGCCCTCGGAGGGTCAGAGACCCAGTACTTC. Translation: CATSFHSGALGGSETQYF.

V gene TRBV2 combines with J gene TRBJ2-1; 8 bases align to TRBD1. V lost 5 bases and J lost 8; bases outside the gene matches: 8. The germline CDR1 and CDR2 sequences are SNHLY and FYNNEI. CDR3 length: 14 residues. CDR3 region: CASSTLDREDEQFF. CDR3 nucleotide sequence: TGTGCCAGCAGTACCCTGGACAGGGAAGATGAGCAGTTCTTC. The full variable domain, completed using reference TRBV2 and TRBJ2-1, is EPEVTQTPSHQVTQMGQEVILRCVPISNHLYFYWYRQILGQKVEFLVSFYNNEISEKSEIFDDQFSVERPDGSNFTLKIRSTKLEDSAMYFCASSTLDREDEQFFGPGTRLTVL.

The V and J genes are TRBV7-9 and TRBJ2-7, with 10 positions matching TRBD2. V was clipped by 5 bases and J by 2 bases; unmatched bases: 6. The CDR3 length is 15 residues. CDR1 is SEHNR, CDR2 FQNEAQ, per germline (reference sequence). The DNA for the CDR3 is TGTGCCAGCAGCCCTCGGACTAGCGGTCCCTACGAGCAGTACTTC. Encoded protein: CASSPRTSGPYEQYF.

The rearrangement uses TRBV5-4 and TRBJ2-1, with 9 bases that match TRBD2. V was clipped by 7 bases and J by 3 bases; unmatched bases: 8. Germline V gives CDR1 SGHNT, CDR2 YYREEE (reference sequence). The length of the CDR3 is 15 residues. The CDR3 loop is CASGFSGSIYNEQFF. The CDR3 nucleotides read TGTGCCAGCGGGTTTAGCGGGAGTATCTACAATGAGCAGTTCTTC. The full variable domain, with the rest looked up from reference TRBV5-4 and TRBJ2-1, is ETGVTQSPTHLIKTRGQQVTLRCSSQSGHNTVSWYQQALGQGPQFIFQYYREEENGRGNFPPRFSGLQFPNYSSELNVNALELDDSALYLCASGFSGSIYNEQFFGPGTRLTVL.

The rearrangement links TRBV6-6 to TRBJ2-1; TRBD1 might be the D (5 bases). CDR1 is MNHNY and CDR2 is SVGAGI in the germline V gene (reference sequence). CDR3 length: 13 residues. V dropped 8 bases and J dropped 0 bases, with 8 bases sitting between them. CDR3 coding DNA: TGTGCCAGCGGGGCTAGCTCCTACAATGAGCAGTTCTTC. Translation gives CASGASSYNEQFF.

This rearrangement joins TRBV14 to TRBJ2-3, with 7 bases identical to TRBD2. The CDR3 has 15 residues. CDR1 and CDR2 from the germline V gene are SGHDN and FVKESK. Trimming took 5 bases from V and 1 from J; bases not matched to a gene: 6. The CDR3 DNA sequence: TGTGCCAGCAGCACTGGGACTATTCGCACAGATACGCAGTATTTT. Amino acids: CASSTGTIRTDTQYF.

The chain couples TRBV5-1 to TRBJ2-3, with a weak D call TRBD2 (5 bases). The germline V and J ends were trimmed by 4 bases and 1 base, with 22 bases remaining between them. The CDR3 sequence is 18 residues long. Germline loops: CDR1 SGHRS, CDR2 YFSETQ. CDR3 DNA sequence: TGCGCCAGCAGCAATTTCGGGGATTTTTCGGTTGGCACAGATACGCAGTATTTT. This translates into CASSNFGDFSVGTDTQYF.

This chain joins TRBV5-8 and TRBJ2-7, with 9 bases lining up with TRBD1. Germline values: CDR1 SGHTS, CDR2 YDEGEE. The length of the CDR3 is 14 residues. With V trimmed by 4 bases and J by 4 bases, 6 bases remained unmatched. For the CDR3, the DNA is TGTGCCAGCAGCCCTGGGACAGGGCGGTACGAGCAGTACTTC. Translation gives CASSPGTGRYEQYF.

This chain links TRBV4-1 with TRBJ1-1; D gene ambiguous. V dropped 0 bases and J dropped 1 base, with 6 bases sitting between them. The germline CDR1 and CDR2 sequences are MGHRA and YSYEKL. This CDR3 comprises 14 residues. The CDR3 coding sequence is TGCGCCAGCAGCCAAGATTCCAGGAACACTGAAGCTTTCTTT. Amino acid sequence: CASSQDSRNTEAFF.

This clone was seen only a few times. The gene calls are TRBV5-6 and TRBJ1-4; 7 bases are a match to TRBD1. The CDR3 loop spans 15 amino acids. CDR1 and CDR2 from the germline V gene are SGHDT and YYEEEE. Unmatched junction bases numbered 7, after V lost 0 bases and J lost 8 bases. The chain's CDR3 is CASSLEGGEWEKLFF. The CDR3, as DNA: TGTGCCAGCAGCTTGGAAGGGGGCGAGTGGGAAAAACTGTTTTTT.

This sequence joins TRBV6-5 and TRBJ2-1; 9 bases fit TRBD1. The CDR3 loop spans 16 amino acids. CDR1 and CDR2 from the germline V gene are MNHEY and SVGAGI. V gave up 4 bases and J gave up 5 bases; unmatched junction bases: 9. The CDR3 region has the DNA TGTGCCAGCAGTTGGTTGGGACAGGGTCTCAACAATGAGCAGTTCTTC. This translates into CASSWLGQGLNNEQFF.